This entry is about one T cell receptor beta chain. Germline V gives CDR1 MNHEY, CDR2 SVGEGT. J lost 4 bases, V lost 3 bases, and 8 bases had no gene match. The CDR3 sequence is 15 residues long. These data are taken from a study of control samples from healthy donors and cancer patients. The method was immunoSEQ multiplex PCR; TCRdb's version includes in-frame clones alone and lacks a portion of them. The repertoire consists of around 50,000 clones, with approximately 89% occurring once and the leading ten covering 1.5% to 2%. This clonotype originated in a man aged 40-50 years with colorectal cancer. Material: PBMCs. This rearrangement joins TRBV6-2 or TRBV6-3 to TRBJ2-5; 7 bases match TRBD2. The CDR3 here is CASSYAGLGGETQYF. As DNA, the CDR3 is TGTGCCAGCAGTTATGCCGGACTAGGCGGAGAGACCCAGTACTTC.